The clone carrying this T cell receptor (beta chain) was counted once. This record comes from a study of PD-1 blockade in classical Hodgkin lymphoma. The CDR3 sequence is 14 residues long. CDR1 LNHDA and CDR2 SQIVND come from the germline V gene (reference sequence). Trimming removed 7 bases from V and 8 bases from J, with 18 bases in between. Sequencing was performed with immunoSEQ multiplex PCR; in TCRdb, only in-frame clones are kept and a portion is missing. The sample includes about 66,000 clones, roughly two thirds of them seen just once. Relapse was seen in all patients after autologous stem cell transplantation, and brentuximab vedotin exposure was variable.

The receptor comes from a human donor with classical Hodgkin lymphoma. The chain links TRBV19 to TRBJ2-1; D may be TRBD1 (6 bases). This sample comprised peripheral blood mononuclear cells (PBMCs), obtained before the second cycle of nivolumab. The CDR3 region has the DNA TGTGCCAGTACCCGCGGACAGCGTGTGGATGAGCAGTTCTTC. It yields the protein CASTRGQRVDEQFF.